Below, one T cell receptor (beta chain) is given with its context. Its specific antigen is unknown. Base-call qualities are not available, and no considerably larger clone is one nucleotide away. This record comes from a study of shared clonotypes between healthy human individuals (TCRdb year 2020). Regarding the complete study: The cohort comprised a couple of women and a few men aged 18 to 49 years. For each donor, three plates each were used for CD4 naive and CD4 memory, two plates were used for CD8 naive, and one plate was used for CD8 memory. The study deeply sequenced blood TCR repertoires of five healthy adults to estimate repertoire size and the extent of clonotype sharing between individuals. Libraries were prepared and TCR repertoires were sequenced by different laboratories using diverse techniques, in order to increase sequencing depth and limit assay-specific biases. Each donor's leukapheresis produced roughly between about 0.9 and 9.5 billion PBMCs. What the study reported, not specific to this receptor: Incomplete sequencing was indicated by rarefaction of sorted-subset datasets, despite the large sequencing depth. Only blood was sampled, and tissue TCR repertoires likely differ from those in blood. Naive subsets generally had larger estimated clonotype richness than memory subsets. Clonotypes shared by all four sorted-subset donors showed higher generation probabilities than non-shared clonotypes. Because the study included a small number of donors, the genetic and exposure-history diversity represented was limited. Sharing across several donors was observed for around 5% of naive CD4, about 4% of naive CD8, around 2.5% of memory CD4, and roughly 0.43% of memory CD8 clonotypes. Based on pairwise subsampling, the degree of clonotype sharing among donors was expected to be affected by sequencing depth.

Using the deep immunoSEQ assay, TCR CDR3 regions were amplified from genomic DNA by multiplex PCR. Extracted genomic DNA from each cell subset was spread evenly across all wells of several immunoSEQ 96-well plates, with each plate serving as a replicate. For sorted subsets, each replicate PCR was loaded with 150 to 250 ng genomic DNA, equivalent to 30,000 to 35,000 T cell genomes. Purified libraries were quantified with a Qubit 3.0 fluorometer, sized on a Bioanalyzer 2100, and re-quantified with the KAPA Library Quantification kit. A separate single-read 150-cycle Illumina NextSeq 550 flow cell was used to sequence each immunoSEQ 96-well plate. The original methods were these. Because the immunoSEQ output held only junctional sequences and lacked quality scores, the filtering could not match the filtering applied to full-length reads. To assign V/J genes and CDR3, sequences were annotated against IMGT germline references using PyIR, a Python wrapper for IgBLAST v1.9. Reads were removed for weak V/J assignments (E-value above 1e-6), missing CDR3, stop codons, out-of-frame junctions, or ambiguous translated residues. A V3J clonotype was defined by an identical inferred V gene, J gene, and CDR3 amino acid sequence. To compute the percentage overlap between repertoires, the number of shared unique clonotypes was divided by the size of the smaller repertoire. RTK rarefaction, the Chao1 estimator, and Recon v2.1 estimates of unobserved clonotypes were used to assess repertoire richness. Generation probabilities for all TCRbeta clonotypes obtained by the gDNA method from a handful of donors were computed using OLGA. What TCRdb holds here is the immuneACCESS table cut down to in-frame rearrangements. Part of the clones is not present; checked against another copy, under half of the missing clones reflect an unresolved V gene, and the others are unexplained. V and J calls and clone size are copied from that table; D and trimming were computed from the DNA. The sample table contains 2 million to 2.5 million clones; only one count was recorded for more than 85% of them. Jointly, the top ten make up under 0.45% of the sample.

There are 15 amino acids in the CDR3, from cysteine to phenylalanine inclusive. Only CDR3 DNA remains: 45 bases, in frame from the first base. CDR1 is given as MNHEY and CDR2 as SVGAGI, both from the germline V gene. The germline V end is reduced by 6 bases and the J end by 2 bases; junction bases left unmatched: 10. The donors were healthy, HIV-negative adults who had no recently reported acute infections or vaccinations. All donors were Caucasian adults living in Nashville, Tennessee, USA. CD4+ T cells were enriched by magnetic negative selection, after which naive cells were positively selected on CD45RA and the negative fraction was taken as the memory subset. Blood was obtained by leukapheresis, after which PBMCs were separated by Ficoll-Histopaque density gradient centrifugation and cryopreserved in liquid nitrogen vapor phase. Analytical flow cytometry was used to check the purity and quantity of each magnetically sorted T cell population. Genomic DNA was isolated from every sorted fraction and measured by UV absorbance on a Nanodrop 2000c.

This TCR was sampled from a man between 18 and 29 years old in good health. Some clones in this sample may be carry-over from other donors' samples. The chain is made from TRBV6-5 and TRBJ2-7; 7 junctional bases match TRBD1. The sequencing input was naive CD4+ T cells from PBMCs. In light of the paper, this sample's cell subset or site label describes: CD45RA+ positively selected. The CDR3 here reads CASSQQTGRAYEQYF. The nucleotides are TGTGCCAGCAGCCAGCAGACAGGGCGCGCCTACGAGCAGTACTTC.